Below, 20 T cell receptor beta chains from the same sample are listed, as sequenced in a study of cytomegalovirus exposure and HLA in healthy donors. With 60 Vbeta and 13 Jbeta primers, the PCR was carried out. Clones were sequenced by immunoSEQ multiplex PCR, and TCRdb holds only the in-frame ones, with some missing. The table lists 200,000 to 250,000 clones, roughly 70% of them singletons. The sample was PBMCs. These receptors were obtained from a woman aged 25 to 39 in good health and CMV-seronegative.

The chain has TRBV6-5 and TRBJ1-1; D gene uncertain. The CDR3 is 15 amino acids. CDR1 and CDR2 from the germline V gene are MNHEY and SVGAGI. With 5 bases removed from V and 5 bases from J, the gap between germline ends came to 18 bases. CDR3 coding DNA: TGTGCCAGCAGTCCCGGACTAATCGTCAGGACTGAAGCTTTCTTT. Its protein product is CASSPGLIVRTEAFF.

CDR3 nucleotides: TGTGCCAGCTCACCACGTGGGCAGGGATGGTTTAGCGAGCAGTACTTC. It is translated as CASSPRGQGWFSEQYF. This sequence joins TRBV27 and TRBJ2-7, with a tentative D call TRBD1 (5 bases). The CDR3 is 16 amino acids. The V end lost 8 bases, the J end lost 6 bases, and 26 bases lay between the germline ends. Germline assignment: CDR1 MNHEY and CDR2 SMNVEV (reference sequence).

CDR3 coding DNA: TGTGCCAGCAGTTACAGACAGTTCTATGGCTACACCTTC. This codes for CASSYRQFYGYTF. The chain employs TRBV6-5 and TRBJ1-2, with a possible D match to TRBD1 (5 bases). CDR1 MNHEY and CDR2 SVGAGI come from the germline V gene. Deletions cut 2 bases from V and 4 bases from J, with 8 bases between. The CDR3 covers 13 residues.

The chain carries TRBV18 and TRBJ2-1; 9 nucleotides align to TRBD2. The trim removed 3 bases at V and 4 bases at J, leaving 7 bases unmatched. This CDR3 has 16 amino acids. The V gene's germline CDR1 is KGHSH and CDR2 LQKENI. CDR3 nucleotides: TGTGCCAGCTCACCCGGGACTAGCTACAATTACAATGAGCAGTTCTTC. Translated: CASSPGTSYNYNEQFF.

The CDR3 protein is CASSHRLPGGLGRNEQFF. The CDR3 DNA reads as TGTGCCAGCAGCCATCGTCTCCCCGGAGGACTAGGAAGGAATGAGCAGTTCTTC. The V call is TRBV14, the J call TRBJ2-1; 7 nucleotides align to TRBD2. There are 18 residues in the CDR3. The V gene end was trimmed by 3 bases and the J gene end by 7 bases; junction bases not matched to a gene: 18. Germline V lookup: CDR1 SGHDN, CDR2 FVKESK.

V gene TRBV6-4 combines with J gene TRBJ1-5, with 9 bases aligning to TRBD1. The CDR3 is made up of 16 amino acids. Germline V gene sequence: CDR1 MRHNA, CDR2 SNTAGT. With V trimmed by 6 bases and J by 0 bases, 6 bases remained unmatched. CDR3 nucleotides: TGTGCCAGCAGCGGGACAGGGAGGTATAGCAATCAGCCCCAGCATTTT. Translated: CASSGTGRYSNQPQHF.

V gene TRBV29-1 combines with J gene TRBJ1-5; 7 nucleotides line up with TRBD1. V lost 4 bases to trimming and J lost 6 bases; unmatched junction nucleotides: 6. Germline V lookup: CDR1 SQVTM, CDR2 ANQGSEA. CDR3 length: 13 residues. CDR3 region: CSVVEGAGQPQHF. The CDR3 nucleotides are TGCAGCGTTGTCGAGGGGGCCGGTCAGCCCCAGCATTTT.

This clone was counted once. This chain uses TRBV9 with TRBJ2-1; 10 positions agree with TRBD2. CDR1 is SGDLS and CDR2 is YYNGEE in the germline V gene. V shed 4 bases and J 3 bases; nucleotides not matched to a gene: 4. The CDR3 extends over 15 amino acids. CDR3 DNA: TGTGCCAGCAGCCCCCGGACTAGCGGCTACAATGAGCAGTTCTTC. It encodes CASSPRTSGYNEQFF.

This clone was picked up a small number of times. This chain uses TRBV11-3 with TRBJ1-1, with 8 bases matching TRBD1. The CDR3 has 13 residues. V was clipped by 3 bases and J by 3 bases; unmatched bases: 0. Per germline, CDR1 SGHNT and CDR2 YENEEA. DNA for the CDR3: TGTGCCAGCAGCTTGACAGGGGACACTGAAGCTTTCTTT. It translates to CASSLTGDTEAFF.

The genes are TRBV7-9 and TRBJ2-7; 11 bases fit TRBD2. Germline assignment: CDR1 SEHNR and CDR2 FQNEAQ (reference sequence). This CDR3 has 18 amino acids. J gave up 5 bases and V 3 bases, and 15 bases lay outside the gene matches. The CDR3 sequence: CASSLLISGLAGGDEQYF. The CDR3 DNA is TGTGCCAGCAGCTTGTTAATATCCGGGCTAGCGGGAGGTGACGAGCAGTACTTC.

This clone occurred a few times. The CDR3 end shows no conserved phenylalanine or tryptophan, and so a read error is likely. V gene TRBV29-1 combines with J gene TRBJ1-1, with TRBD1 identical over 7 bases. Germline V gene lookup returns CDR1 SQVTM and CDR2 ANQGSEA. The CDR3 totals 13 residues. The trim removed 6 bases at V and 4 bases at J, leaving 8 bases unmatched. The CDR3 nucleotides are TGCAGCGTCGACAGGGTGGGGTCCACTGAAGCTTTCTTG. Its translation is CSVDRVGSTEAFL.

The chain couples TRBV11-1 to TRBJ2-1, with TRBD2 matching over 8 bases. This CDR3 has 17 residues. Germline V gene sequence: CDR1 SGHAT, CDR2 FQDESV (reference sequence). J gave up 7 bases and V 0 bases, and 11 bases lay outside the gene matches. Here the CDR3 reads CASSLAATSVKGNEQFF. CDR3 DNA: TGTGCCAGCAGCTTAGCAGCGACTAGCGTTAAAGGGAATGAGCAGTTCTTC.

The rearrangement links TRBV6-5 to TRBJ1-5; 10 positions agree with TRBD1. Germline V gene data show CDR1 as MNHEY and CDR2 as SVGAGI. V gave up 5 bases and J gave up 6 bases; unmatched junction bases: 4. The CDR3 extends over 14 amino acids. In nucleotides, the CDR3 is TGTGCCAGCAGTGTGGGACAGGGGACTCAGCCCCAGCATTTT. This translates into CASSVGQGTQPQHF.

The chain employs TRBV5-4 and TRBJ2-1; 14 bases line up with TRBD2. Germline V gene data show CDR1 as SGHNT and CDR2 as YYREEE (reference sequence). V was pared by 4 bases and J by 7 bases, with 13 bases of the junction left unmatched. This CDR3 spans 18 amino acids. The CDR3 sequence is CASSPGTSGRNSENEQFF. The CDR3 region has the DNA TGTGCCAGCAGCCCGGGGACTAGCGGGAGAAACTCTGAAAATGAGCAGTTCTTC.

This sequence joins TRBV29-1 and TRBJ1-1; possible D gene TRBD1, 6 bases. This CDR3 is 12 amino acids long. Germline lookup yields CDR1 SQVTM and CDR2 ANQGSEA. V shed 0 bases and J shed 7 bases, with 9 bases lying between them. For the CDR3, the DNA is TGCAGCGTTGAAGACGGACAGCGTGAAGCTTTCTTT. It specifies CSVEDGQREAFF. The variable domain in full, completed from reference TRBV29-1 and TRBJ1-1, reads SAVISQKPSRDICQRGTSLTIQCQVDSQVTMMFWYRQQPGQSLTLIATANQGSEATYESGFVIDKFPISRPNLTFSTLTVSNMSPEDSSIYLCSVEDGQREAFFGQGTRLTVV.

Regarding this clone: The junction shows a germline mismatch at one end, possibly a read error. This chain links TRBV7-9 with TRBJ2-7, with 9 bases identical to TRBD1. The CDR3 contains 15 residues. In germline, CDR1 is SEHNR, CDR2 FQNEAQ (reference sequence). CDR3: CAGSPGQGKIYEQYF. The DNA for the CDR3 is TGTGCCGGCAGCCCGGGACAGGGAAAGATCTACGAGCAGTACTTC.

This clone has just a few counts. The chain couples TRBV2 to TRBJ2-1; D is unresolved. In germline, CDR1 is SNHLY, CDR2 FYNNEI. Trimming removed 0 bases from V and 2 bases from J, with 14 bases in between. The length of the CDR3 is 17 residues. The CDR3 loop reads CASSEALVGSPYNEQFF. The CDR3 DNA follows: TGTGCCAGCAGTGAAGCGCTAGTAGGATCGCCCTACAATGAGCAGTTCTTC.

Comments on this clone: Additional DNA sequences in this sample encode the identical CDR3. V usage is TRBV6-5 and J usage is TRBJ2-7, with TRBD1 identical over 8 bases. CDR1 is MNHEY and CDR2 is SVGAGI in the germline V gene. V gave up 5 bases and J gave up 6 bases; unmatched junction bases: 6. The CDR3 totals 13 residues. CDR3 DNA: TGTGCCAGCAGTCCAGGGGGCCCGCCCGAGCAGTACTTC. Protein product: CASSPGGPPEQYF.

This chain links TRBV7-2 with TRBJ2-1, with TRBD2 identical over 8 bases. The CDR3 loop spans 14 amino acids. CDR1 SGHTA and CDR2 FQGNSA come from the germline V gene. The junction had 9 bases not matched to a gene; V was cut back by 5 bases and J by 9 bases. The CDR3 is CASSRRSGSGEQFF. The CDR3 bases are TGTGCCAGCAGCAGGCGAAGCGGGAGTGGTGAGCAGTTCTTC.

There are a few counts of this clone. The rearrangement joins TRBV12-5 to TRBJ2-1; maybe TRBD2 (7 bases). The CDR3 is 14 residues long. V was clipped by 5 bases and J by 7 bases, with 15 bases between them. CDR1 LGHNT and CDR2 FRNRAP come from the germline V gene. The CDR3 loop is CASGESGRGNEQFF. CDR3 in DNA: TGTGCTAGTGGTGAATCGGGGAGGGGGAATGAGCAGTTCTTC.